What follows describes a single T cell receptor beta chain. Using immunoSEQ multiplex PCR, the repertoire was profiled, and TCRdb retains in-frame clones only, with some absent. The table has fewer than 200,000 clones, about 87% seen once; the top ten hold approximately 12%. The source of the sample is a study of control samples from healthy donors and cancer patients. This CDR3 contains 16 residues. Germline V gene data show CDR1 as MNHEY and CDR2 as SVGAGI. V lost 0 bases and J lost 2; bases outside the gene matches: 3. Sequenced input: blood. This receptor was obtained from a man aged 25-45 years in good health. This rearrangement joins TRBV6-5 to TRBJ2-2; 7 nucleotides match TRBD1. The CDR3 is CASSYSRGPNTGELFF. CDR3 DNA: TGTGCCAGCAGTTACTCGAGGGGGCCAAACACCGGGGAGCTGTTTTTT.